This TCR beta chain was identified during a study of blood T cell repertoires in COVID-19. Study in general: Collection of acute and convalescent COVID-19 samples took place in the United States, Italy and Spain. T cells, B-cell-depleted T cells, or PBMCs provided the cDNA or gDNA that served as material.

The CDR3 is made up of 11 amino acids. V lost 3 bases and J 8 bases, leaving 5 bases between the germline ends. As originally analysed: How many nucleated cells were present was estimated from reference gene primer amplification. This table comes from immunoSEQ multiplex PCR, and its TCRdb copy is limited to in-frame clones, with some not included. V and J calls and clone size are as listed in that table; D and trimming were resolved from the DNA. The data contain roughly 190,000 clones, 80% to 85% of them singletons. The V call is TRBV12-3 or TRBV12-4, the J call TRBJ2-1; D not certain. The sample was peripheral blood. This clonotype originated in a human donor in a cohort sampled during active COVID-19. The CDR3: CASSFRHEQFF. CDR3 nucleotides: TGTGCCAGCAGTTTCCGTCATGAGCAGTTCTTC.